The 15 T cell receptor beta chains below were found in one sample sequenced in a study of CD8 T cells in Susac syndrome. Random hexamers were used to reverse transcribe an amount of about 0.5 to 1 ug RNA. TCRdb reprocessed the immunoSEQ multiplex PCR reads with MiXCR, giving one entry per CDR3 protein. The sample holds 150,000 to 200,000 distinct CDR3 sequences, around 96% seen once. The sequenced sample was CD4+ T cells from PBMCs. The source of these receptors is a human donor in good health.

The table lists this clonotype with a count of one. The CDR3 nucleotides read TGTGCCAGCAGTTTATCATTCGGTGGGACTGAAGCTTTCTTT. This codes for CASSLSFGGTEAFF. The gene calls are TRBV27 and TRBJ1-1, with D uncertain. CDR1 MNHEY and CDR2 SMNVEV come from the germline V gene (reference sequence). The CDR3 is 14 residues long. Between the trimmed V and J ends, which lost 0 bases and 5 bases, there was a span of 10 bases.

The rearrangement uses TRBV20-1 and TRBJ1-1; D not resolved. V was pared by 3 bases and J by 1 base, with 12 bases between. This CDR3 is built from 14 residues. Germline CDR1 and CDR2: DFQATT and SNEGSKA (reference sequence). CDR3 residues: CSASPSSANTEAFF. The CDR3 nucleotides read TGCAGTGCTAGTCCGAGTTCAGCGAACACTGAAGCTTTCTTT.

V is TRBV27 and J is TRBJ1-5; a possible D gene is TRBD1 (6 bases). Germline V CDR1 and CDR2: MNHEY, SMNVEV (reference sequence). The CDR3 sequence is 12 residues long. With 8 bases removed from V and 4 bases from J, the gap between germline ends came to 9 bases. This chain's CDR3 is CASARGNQPQHF. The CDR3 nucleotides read TGTGCCAGCGCGAGGGGGAATCAGCCCCAGCATTTT.

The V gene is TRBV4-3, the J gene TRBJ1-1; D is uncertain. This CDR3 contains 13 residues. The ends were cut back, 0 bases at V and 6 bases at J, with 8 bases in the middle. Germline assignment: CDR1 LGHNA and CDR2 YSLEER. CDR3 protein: CASSQDNQAEAFF. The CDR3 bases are TGCGCCAGCAGCCAAGATAATCAGGCTGAAGCTTTCTTT.

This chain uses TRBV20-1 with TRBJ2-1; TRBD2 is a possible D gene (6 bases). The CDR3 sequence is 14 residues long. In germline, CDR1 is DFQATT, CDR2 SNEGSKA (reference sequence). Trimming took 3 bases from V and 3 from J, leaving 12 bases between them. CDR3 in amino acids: CSARIAVNYNEQFF. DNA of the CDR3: TGCAGTGCTAGGATAGCGGTAAACTACAATGAGCAGTTCTTC.

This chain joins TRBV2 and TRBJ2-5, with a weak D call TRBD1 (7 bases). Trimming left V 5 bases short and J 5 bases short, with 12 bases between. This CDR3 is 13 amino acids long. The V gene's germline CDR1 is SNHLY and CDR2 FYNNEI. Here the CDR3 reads CASSTGAGETQYF. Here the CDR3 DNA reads TGTGCCAGCAGTACAGGGGCGGGGGAGACCCAGTACTTC. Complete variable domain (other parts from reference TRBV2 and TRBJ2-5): EPEVTQTPSHQVTQMGQEVILRCVPISNHLYFYWYRQILGQKVEFLVSFYNNEISEKSEIFDDQFSVERPDGSNFTLKIRSTKLEDSAMYFCASSTGAGETQYFGPGTRLLVL.

The CDR3 here is CASSFRDRGYEQYF. In nucleotides, the CDR3 is TGTGCCAGCAGCTTCCGGGACAGAGGCTACGAGCAGTACTTC. The chain carries TRBV7-2 and TRBJ2-7; 7 positions agree with TRBD1. V shed 3 bases and J 3 bases; nucleotides not matched to a gene: 5. The CDR3 covers 14 residues. Germline CDR1 is SGHTA and CDR2 is FQGNSA.

The chain's CDR3 is CASSQAGILSSYGYTF. CDR3 sequence (DNA): TGTGCCAGCAGCCAAGCCGGGATCCTTTCCAGCTATGGCTACACCTTC. The rearrangement joins TRBV3-1 to TRBJ1-2; D is unclear. Germline assignment: CDR1 LGHDT and CDR2 YNNKEL (reference sequence). V was shortened by 1 base and J by 4 bases, with 16 bases between the two germline ends. The CDR3 extends over 16 amino acids.

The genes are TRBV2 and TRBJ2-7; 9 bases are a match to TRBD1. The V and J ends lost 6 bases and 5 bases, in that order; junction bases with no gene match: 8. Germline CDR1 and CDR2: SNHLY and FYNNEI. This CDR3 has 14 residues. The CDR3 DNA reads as TGTGCCAGCAGGAAGCTACAGGGGGCGAACGAGCAGTACTTC. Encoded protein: CASRKLQGANEQYF.

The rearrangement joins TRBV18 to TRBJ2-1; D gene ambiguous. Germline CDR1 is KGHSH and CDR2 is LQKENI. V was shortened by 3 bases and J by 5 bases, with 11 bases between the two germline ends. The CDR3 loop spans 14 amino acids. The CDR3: CASSPSALNNEQFF. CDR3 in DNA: TGTGCCAGCTCACCGTCCGCTCTCAACAATGAGCAGTTCTTC.

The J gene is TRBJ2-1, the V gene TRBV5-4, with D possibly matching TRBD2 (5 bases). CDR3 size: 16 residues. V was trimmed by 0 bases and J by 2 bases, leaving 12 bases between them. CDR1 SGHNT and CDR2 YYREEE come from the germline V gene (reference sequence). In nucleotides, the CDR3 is TGTGCCAGCAGCTTGGCCGGGGATCGGGCCTACAATGAGCAGTTCTTC. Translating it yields CASSLAGDRAYNEQFF.

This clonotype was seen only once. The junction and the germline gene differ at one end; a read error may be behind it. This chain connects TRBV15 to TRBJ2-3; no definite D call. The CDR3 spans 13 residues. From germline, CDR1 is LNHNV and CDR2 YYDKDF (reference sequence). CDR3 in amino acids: CATRRGSTDTQYF. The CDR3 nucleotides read TGTGCCACCAGGAGAGGTAGCACAGATACGCAGTATTTT.

Here the CDR3 DNA reads TGTGCCAGTAGTGCCGCTCGGCAGAACACAGATACGCAGTATTTT. Protein sequence: CASSAARQNTDTQYF. V usage is TRBV19 and J usage is TRBJ2-3; D is ambiguous. Looked up from germline, CDR1 is LNHDA and CDR2 is SQIVND (reference sequence). The V end lost 5 bases, the J end lost 2 bases, and 14 bases lay between the germline ends. The length of the CDR3 is 15 residues.

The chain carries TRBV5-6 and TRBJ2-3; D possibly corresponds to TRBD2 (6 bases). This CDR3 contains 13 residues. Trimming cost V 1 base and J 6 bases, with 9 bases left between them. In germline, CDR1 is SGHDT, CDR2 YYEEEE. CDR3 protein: CASSLRRGDTQYF. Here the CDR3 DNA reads TGTGCCAGCAGCTTGAGGAGGGGTGATACGCAGTATTTT.

The DNA of the CDR3 is TGTGCCAGCAGCCAAGGAGGACAGGGAGGGCAGCCCCAGCATTTT. This gives the protein CASSQGGQGGQPQHF. The chain employs TRBV3-1 and TRBJ1-5; 8 nucleotides agree with TRBD1. V was clipped by 1 base and J by 7 bases; unmatched bases: 6. The CDR3 sequence is 15 residues long. CDR1 LGHDT and CDR2 YNNKEL come from the germline V gene (reference sequence).